This T cell receptor (beta chain) was sequenced in a study of T cell clones after liver transplantation. Study at large: Patients counted as tolerant after at least one year off all immunosuppression, enzymes not exceeding twice normal.

The table came from immunoSEQ multiplex PCR; TCRdb's copy has only in-frame clones and leaves some out. This repertoire shows approximately 55,000 clones, approximately 71% found once; its top ten account for 8.5% to 10%. Whole-study findings and limits: A larger donor-reactive than third-party decline suggested partial antigen-specific deletion.

V was clipped by 6 bases and J by 2 bases; unmatched bases: 7. Germline CDR1 and CDR2: MGHDK and SYGVNS. The CDR3 spans 15 residues. On this clone itself: Its antigen is undetermined.

The chain combines TRBV25-1 with TRBJ1-5, with TRBD1 identical over 7 bases. This clonotype was obtained from a human patient who received a liver transplant. T cells may partly derive from the graft donor. Sequences were derived from CD4+ T cells from blood, sampled approximately 52 months after liver transplant. In nucleotides, the CDR3 is TGTGCCAGCAGGCTGACAGGGATTGGCAATCAGCCCCAGCATTTT. This gives the protein CASRLTGIGNQPQHF.